Included here is one T cell receptor beta chain sequence, with context. This entry is derived from a study of blood T cell repertoires in COVID-19. Study summary: Samples of COVID-19 (acute and convalescent) were obtained from the United States, Italy and Spain. The analysed material was cDNA or gDNA that came from T cells, B-cell-depleted T cells, or PBMCs.

Authors' analysis steps: Amplification of reference gene primers was used by the study to estimate nucleated cell counts. Assay: immunoSEQ multiplex PCR; the TCRdb copy retains only in-frame clones and omits some. That table is the source of V, J and clone size, and D and trimming were worked out from the DNA. The sample gives over 150,000 clones, 90% to 95% of which show up once; 0.45% to 0.65% is in the top ten. The CDR3 sequence is 13 residues long. V dropped 7 bases and J dropped 5 bases, with 14 bases sitting between them. Germline V gene sequence: CDR1 SNHLY, CDR2 FYNNEI. This TCR was sampled from a man over 45 with acute or convalescent COVID-19. Input material: peripheral blood. This chain links TRBV2 with TRBJ2-5; D possibly corresponds to TRBD2 (6 bases). The CDR3 region is CASKALARETQYF. The CDR3 DNA is TGTGCCAGCAAGGCCCTAGCGAGGGAGACCCAGTACTTC. Supplemented by reference TRBV2 and TRBJ2-5, the full variable domain reads EPEVTQTPSHQVTQMGQEVILRCVPISNHLYFYWYRQILGQKVEFLVSFYNNEISEKSEIFDDQFSVERPDGSNFTLKIRSTKLEDSAMYFCASKALARETQYFGPGTRLLVL.